Each of the 19 T cell receptor beta chains below was sequenced from the same sample in a study of shared clonotypes between healthy human individuals. TCRdb's copy holds only in-frame clones and misses some; the assay was immunoSEQ multiplex PCR. The data hold around 2.3 million clones, with around 95% observed a single time. The specimen was naive CD4+ T cells sorted from blood. This sample's subset: CD45RA+ positively selected. All receptors derive from a man between 18 and 29 years old in good health.

The gene calls are TRBV10-3 and TRBJ2-5; TRBD2 matches 10 bases. This CDR3 is built from 15 residues. From germline, CDR1 is ENHRY and CDR2 SYGVKD. V lost 6 bases, J lost 5 bases, and 9 bases stayed unmatched. CDR3 protein: CAISQSSGSFETQYF. In DNA form, the CDR3 reads TGTGCCATCAGCCAATCTAGCGGGAGTTTCGAGACCCAGTACTTC.

This chain joins TRBV28 and TRBJ2-7; a possible D gene is TRBD2 (5 bases). V lost 3 bases, J lost 0 bases, and 15 bases lay in between. CDR3 length equals 16 residues. Germline CDR1 reads MDHEN; CDR2 reads SYDVKM. CDR3 sequence: CASSFPRVTVSYEQYF. The CDR3 bases are TGTGCCAGCAGTTTCCCGAGGGTAACAGTCTCCTACGAGCAGTACTTC.

The V and J genes are TRBV5-1 and TRBJ2-7, with 11 bases aligning to TRBD2. The CDR3 length is 15 residues. The V gene's germline CDR1 is SGHRS and CDR2 YFSETQ. With V trimmed by 4 bases and J by 6 bases, 9 bases remained unmatched. The CDR3 coding sequence is TGCGCCAGCAGCGAGATGCTAGCGGGGGGAGGCGAGCAGTACTTC. Protein sequence: CASSEMLAGGGEQYF. Based on the CDR3 plus reference TRBV5-1 and TRBJ2-7, the full variable domain is KAGVTQTPRYLIKTRGQQVTLSCSPISGHRSVSWYQQTPGQGLQFLFEYFSETQRNKGNFPGRFSGRQFSNSRSEMNVSTLELGDSALYLCASSEMLAGGGEQYFGPGTRLTVT.

The V and J genes are TRBV11-2 and TRBJ1-1; perhaps TRBD1 as D (5 bases). The CDR3 runs to 13 residues. Germline CDR1 and CDR2: SGHAT and FQNNGV. V gave up 3 bases and J gave up 5 bases, with 10 bases separating them. CDR3 in DNA: TGTGCCAGCAGCTTTGAAGGGGTAACTGAAGCTTTCTTT. Amino acid sequence: CASSFEGVTEAFF.

The table lists this clone with a count of one. The chain is built from TRBV11-2 and TRBJ2-6; TRBD1 is a possible D gene (5 bases). The CDR3 loop spans 18 amino acids. The V end lost 2 bases, the J end lost 2 bases, and 16 bases lay between the germline ends. Germline V lookup: CDR1 SGHAT, CDR2 FQNNGV. Here the CDR3 DNA reads TGTGCCAGCAGCTTATATGATGGTGGGGCCGCTGGGGCCAACGTCCTGACTTTC. It yields the protein CASSLYDGGAAGANVLTF.

This chain uses TRBV5-1 with TRBJ2-5, with D tentatively TRBD2 (6 bases). Germline CDR1 reads SGHRS; CDR2 reads YFSETQ. The CDR3 runs 15 residues. V lost 7 bases and J 3 bases, leaving 19 bases between the germline ends. CDR3 protein: CASSRTGGEEETQYF. The CDR3 bases are TGCGCCAGCTCACGAACGGGCGGGGAAGAAGAGACCCAGTACTTC.

The chain employs TRBV7-2 and TRBJ2-7; TRBD2 matches 7 bases. The CDR3 runs to 16 residues. Germline V gives CDR1 SGHTA, CDR2 FQGNSA. With 1 base clipped from V and 5 bases from J, the junction kept 11 bases outside the gene matches. Written as DNA, the CDR3 is TGTGCCAGCAGCTTAGTGGGGACTACTTACAGCAACGAGCAGTACTTC. Its protein is CASSLVGTTYSNEQYF.

This chain uses TRBV28 with TRBJ1-2; D gene uncertain. Between the trimmed V and J ends, which lost 3 bases and 1 base, there was a span of 9 bases. The germline V gene encodes CDR1 MDHEN and CDR2 SYDVKM. CDR3 size: 14 residues. The CDR3 DNA reads TGTGCCAGCAGTTTGCCAGGAGATAACTATGGCTACACCTTC. It specifies CASSLPGDNYGYTF.

The rearrangement links TRBV18 to TRBJ1-5, with 9 nucleotides matching TRBD1. Per germline, CDR1 KGHSH and CDR2 LQKENI. CDR3 length: 17 residues. V was clipped by 3 bases and J by 7 bases; unmatched bases: 13. The CDR3 loop reads CASSPYVPTGGEQPQHF. The CDR3 DNA reads as TGTGCCAGCTCACCTTACGTCCCGACAGGGGGGGAACAGCCCCAGCATTTT.

The gene calls are TRBV28 and TRBJ2-1; weak D call: TRBD2 (6 bases). This CDR3 region has 12 residues. Germline lookup yields CDR1 MDHEN and CDR2 SYDVKM. The V end lost 6 bases, the J end lost 12 bases, and 15 bases lay between the germline ends. The CDR3 here is CASRAGGEGQFF. The CDR3, as DNA: TGTGCCAGCAGGGCCGGGGGAGAAGGGCAGTTCTTC.

The chain uses TRBV7-3 and TRBJ1-1; possible D gene TRBD1, 6 bases. With 5 bases removed from V and 4 bases from J, the gap between germline ends came to 14 bases. This CDR3 has 14 residues. Germline V gene lookup returns CDR1 SGHTA and CDR2 FQGTGA. The CDR3 DNA reads as TGTGCCAGCAGCCAGGGACAAAGCGGCACTGAAGCTTTCTTT. Translated, it gives CASSQGQSGTEAFF.

CDR3 region: CAWTTGTGGQETQYF. Here the CDR3 DNA reads TGTGCCTGGACCACCGGGACAGGGGGCCAAGAGACCCAGTACTTC. V and J are TRBV30 and TRBJ2-5, with 11 bases identical to TRBD1. Germline CDR1 reads GTSNPN; CDR2 reads SVGIG (reference sequence). The V and J ends lost 4 bases and 1 base, in that order; junction bases with no gene match: 5. The CDR3 has 15 amino acids.

The rearrangement joins TRBV7-8 to TRBJ1-5, with D possibly being TRBD1 (5 bases). This CDR3 contains 17 residues. V lost 0 bases and J lost 0, with 12 bases in between. Germline CDR1 SGHVS, CDR2 FQNEAQ. The CDR3: CASSLAHTGVSNQPQHF. The CDR3 region has the DNA TGTGCCAGCAGCTTAGCGCATACAGGAGTTAGCAATCAGCCCCAGCATTTT.

The V gene is TRBV7-9, the J gene TRBJ2-4, with D perhaps matching TRBD1 (5 bases). The V and J ends lost 2 bases and 3 bases respectively, with 8 bases between them. Germline V gene sequence: CDR1 SEHNR, CDR2 FQNEAQ (reference sequence). The CDR3 sequence is 14 residues long. The CDR3 DNA is TGTGCCAGCAGCTTATCGACAGTCAAAAACATTCAGTACTTC. It specifies CASSLSTVKNIQYF.

The V and J genes are TRBV5-1 and TRBJ2-3; the match to TRBD2 covers 9 bases. V dropped 0 bases and J dropped 9; count of bases not matched to a gene: 8. The germline V gene has CDR1 SGHRS and CDR2 YFSETQ. This CDR3 comprises 15 residues. CDR3 sequence reads: CASSLDGSGGKTQYF. CDR3 DNA sequence: TGCGCCAGCAGCTTGGATGGTAGCGGGGGTAAGACGCAGTATTTT.

CDR3 loop: CASSVGTPSSYEQYF. The CDR3 DNA reads TGTGCCAGCAGCGTGGGGACACCGAGCTCCTACGAGCAGTACTTC. The V and J genes are TRBV5-4 and TRBJ2-7, with D perhaps TRBD1 (6 bases). This CDR3 comprises 15 residues. V gave up 4 bases and J gave up 0 bases, with 14 bases separating them. Per the germline V gene, CDR1 is SGHNT and CDR2 is YYREEE (reference sequence).

V gene TRBV20-1 combines with J gene TRBJ1-2; 7 bases are a match to TRBD1. Per the germline V gene, CDR1 is DFQATT and CDR2 is SNEGSKA (reference sequence). The CDR3 is 11 amino acids. This chain's CDR3 is CGGGGDYGYTF. In nucleotides, the CDR3 is TGCGGGGGAGGGGGCGACTATGGCTACACCTTC.

V gene TRBV11-2 combines with J gene TRBJ2-2; D perhaps matches TRBD1 (5 bases). Deletions cut 2 bases from V and 10 bases from J, with 11 bases between. CDR3 length: 13 amino acids. Germline values: CDR1 SGHAT, CDR2 FQNNGV. The CDR3 region has the DNA TGTGCCAGCAGCTTACCGACAGTAGTGGAGCTGTTTTTT. Its translation: CASSLPTVVELFF.

This chain uses TRBV5-1 with TRBJ1-2; perhaps TRBD1 as D (5 bases). With 2 bases removed from V and 4 bases from J, the gap between germline ends came to 12 bases. CDR1 SGHRS and CDR2 YFSETQ come from the germline V gene. The CDR3 extends over 14 amino acids. CDR3 bases: TGCGCCAGCAGCTTCCCCAGGGATAGCTATGGCTACACCTTC. Its translation: CASSFPRDSYGYTF.